These 4 T cell receptor beta chains came from one sample sequenced in a study of blood T cells in healthy people across ages. With a J-beta primer mix and a sample-barcoded 5' primer, a second PCR ran about 6 to 11 cycles. TCRdb itself ran the 5' RACE reads through MiXCR, one entry per CDR3 protein. The table includes 550,000 to 700,000 distinct CDR3 sequences, approximately 25% detected once. Material: blood. The receptors originated from a woman between 65 and 79 years old in good health.

This clonotype has just a few counts. The gene calls are TRBV15 and TRBJ1-5, with D perhaps matching TRBD1 (6 bases). Germline V gives CDR1 LNHNV, CDR2 YYDKDF (reference sequence). The length of the CDR3 is 19 residues. Trimming stripped 3 bases from V and 2 bases from J, with 23 bases between. Here the CDR3 reads CATSRGHGVGVKGNQPQHF. The CDR3 nucleotides read TGTGCCACCAGCAGGGGACACGGGGTCGGAGTGAAGGGCAATCAGCCCCAGCATTTT.

The chain is built from TRBV20-1 and TRBJ1-3, with D tentatively TRBD1 (5 bases). Trimming took off 0 bases at V and 1 base at J, with 13 bases between the two ends. The CDR3 extends over 16 amino acids. Germline V gene data show CDR1 as DFQATT and CDR2 as SNEGSKA (reference sequence). Here the CDR3 DNA reads TGCAGTGCTAGAGATACCGGGGGGACTTCTGGAAACACCATATATTTT. Translated: CSARDTGGTSGNTIYF.

The chain recombines TRBV29-1 with TRBJ2-2; 7 bases match TRBD1. V gave up 6 bases and J gave up 2 bases; unmatched junction bases: 12. The germline gives CDR1 SQVTM, CDR2 ANQGSEA. This CDR3 is 16 amino acids long. CDR3 in amino acids: CSVIPPGQRNTGELFF. The CDR3 bases are TGCAGCGTCATACCTCCGGGACAGAGAAACACCGGGGAGCTGTTTTTT.

This clonotype has just a few counts. This chain joins TRBV5-1 and TRBJ2-4; 10 nucleotides line up with TRBD2. The CDR3 runs to 15 residues. In germline, CDR1 is SGHRS, CDR2 YFSETQ. Trimming removed 1 base from V and 8 bases from J; junction bases left unmatched: 6. The CDR3 DNA sequence: TGCGCCAGCAGCTTGTCTAGCGGGGGCATGGACATTCAGTACTTC. This encodes CASSLSSGGMDIQYF.